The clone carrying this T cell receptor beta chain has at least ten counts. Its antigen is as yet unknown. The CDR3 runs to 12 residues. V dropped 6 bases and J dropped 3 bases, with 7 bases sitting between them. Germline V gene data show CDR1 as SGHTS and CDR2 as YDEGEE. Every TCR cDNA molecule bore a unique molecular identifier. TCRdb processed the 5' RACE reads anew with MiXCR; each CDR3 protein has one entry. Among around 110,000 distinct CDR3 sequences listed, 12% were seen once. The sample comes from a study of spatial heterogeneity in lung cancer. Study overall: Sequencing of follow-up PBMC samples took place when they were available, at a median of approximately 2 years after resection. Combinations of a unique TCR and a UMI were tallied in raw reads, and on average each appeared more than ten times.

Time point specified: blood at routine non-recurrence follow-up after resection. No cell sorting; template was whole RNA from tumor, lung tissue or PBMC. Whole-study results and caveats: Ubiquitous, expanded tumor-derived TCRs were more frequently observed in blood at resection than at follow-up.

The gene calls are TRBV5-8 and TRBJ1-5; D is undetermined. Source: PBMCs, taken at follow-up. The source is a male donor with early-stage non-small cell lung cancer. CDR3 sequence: CASTPYNQPQHF. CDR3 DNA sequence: TGTGCCAGCACCCCCTACAATCAGCCCCAGCATTTT.